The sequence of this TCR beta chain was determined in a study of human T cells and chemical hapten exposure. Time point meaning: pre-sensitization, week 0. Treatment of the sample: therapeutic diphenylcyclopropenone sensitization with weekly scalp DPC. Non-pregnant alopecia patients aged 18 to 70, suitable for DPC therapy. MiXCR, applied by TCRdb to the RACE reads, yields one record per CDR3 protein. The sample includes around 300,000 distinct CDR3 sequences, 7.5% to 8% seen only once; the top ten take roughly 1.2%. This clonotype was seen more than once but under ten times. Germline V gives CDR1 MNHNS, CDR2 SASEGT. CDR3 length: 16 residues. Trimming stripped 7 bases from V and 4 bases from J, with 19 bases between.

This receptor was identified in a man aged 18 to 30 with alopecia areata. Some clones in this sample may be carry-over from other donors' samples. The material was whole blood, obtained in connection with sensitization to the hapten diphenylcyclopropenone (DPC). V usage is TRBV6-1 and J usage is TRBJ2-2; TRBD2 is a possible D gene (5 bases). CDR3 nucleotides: TGTGCCAGCAAAGTGAGGGTTGGGAAGAGCACCGGGGAGCTGTTTTTT. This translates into CASKVRVGKSTGELFF.